Included here is one T cell receptor (beta chain) sequence, with context. The antigen remains undetermined. Time point noted: persistent/refractory GD, antithyroid drugs over 5 years with positive TRAb. PBMCs provided the RNA from which the TCR library was made. Enrollment of patients was through an endocrinology department in Xi'an, China. Libraries of TCR beta came from iRepertoire HTBI primers plus Arm-PCR of CDR3 regions. One entry per CDR3 protein, called by TCRdb with MiXCR from the multiplex PCR reads. The sample contains approximately 690,000 distinct CDR3 sequences, 25% to 35% of which appear only once. This sample is part of a study of regulatory T cells in long-lasting Graves disease. Trimming took off 2 bases at V and 5 bases at J, with 13 bases between the two ends. Germline V gene lookup returns CDR1 MNHEY and CDR2 SVGAGI. The CDR3 runs 14 residues. General study points: Persistent Graves' cases showed lower TCR diversity than newly diagnosed cases. Persistent patients shared 2,741 public clonotypes among themselves. Newly diagnosed patients shared fewer, at some 900.

The input for sequencing was peripheral blood mononuclear cells (PBMCs), taken when the disease was refractory, from a patient treated with antithyroid drugs. This sequence originates from a female donor with Graves disease. This chain uses TRBV6-5 with TRBJ2-7, with D possibly matching TRBD2 (6 bases). The CDR3 region has the DNA TGTGCCAGCAGTTACGGCGGGAACCGCCACGAGCAGTACTTC. Residues: CASSYGGNRHEQYF.